The present entry profiles one T cell receptor beta chain with its context. The target of this receptor is not known. Base qualities are not provided; no much larger clone lies one nucleotide away. This entry belongs to a study of blood T cell repertoires in COVID-19 (dated by TCRdb to the early 2020s). Study-level background: Collaborator samples came from the United States, Italy and Spain and covered acute and convalescent phases of COVID-19. The material from the prospective study consisted of cDNA or gDNA derived from T cells, B-cell-depleted T cells, or PBMCs. Deeply sampled blood TCRbeta repertoires from subjects exposed to, actively infected with, or recovered from COVID-19 were included in the dataset. A freely available public database, intended as a resource for researchers studying the immune response to SARS-CoV-2, is where the repertoires were released. Samples were obtained from the ongoing ImmuneRACE study (first 160 participants) and from over 1,000 subjects provided by 6 global collaborators. Nearly every sample came with metadata listing a de-identified subject ID, COVID-19 status, age in years and sex. Where available, HLA class I and class II types were obtained from metadata supplied by the sample provider rather than from assay-based typing.

One collaborating source in Seattle enrolled patients during active infection and followed them longitudinally through the course of disease. Whole blood was collected in K2EDTA tubes by collaborating institutions according to the institutions' own protocols. Collaborator samples were shipped for TCRbeta analysis as frozen whole blood, isolated PBMCs, or DNA extracted from either sample type. TCRbeta CDR3 regions were amplified from genomic DNA using the immunoSEQ Assay, a bias-controlled multiplex PCR. In the source study's methods: The number of nucleated cells in each sample was estimated from the amplification of reference gene primers within the assay. To quantify the absolute abundance of each unique TCRbeta CDR3 rearrangement, sequence reads were collapsed and filtered. For each sample, productive Simpson clonality was calculated by taking the square root of Simpson's diversity index across productive rearrangements. TCRdb took this table from immuneACCESS and kept in-frame rearrangements with V and J called. Such tables lack part of the clones; where checked against another copy, unresolved V genes explain under half of the gap, and the rest is unexplained. That table gives V, J and clone size, and the DNA gave D and trimming. In all, the sample holds just over 300,000 clones, and roughly 90% of those were seen once. In total, the top ten clones hold approximately 2% of the sample.

V and J are truncated by 7 bases and 2 bases respectively, leaving an intervening sequence of 14 bases. CDR1 and CDR2 are drawn from the germline V gene: SNHLY, FYNNEI. The CDR3 goes from the cysteine to the phenylalanine over 14 residues. The CDR3 DNA has 42 bases and is translated from base 1. Results and caveats for the whole study, not just this receptor: Clinical and demographic metadata were provided uncurated, with the amount varying by source and participant.

Sequenced material: peripheral blood. The sequence was collected from a woman in her twenties or thirties with COVID-19, enrolled during active disease. The rearranged chain carries TRBV2 and TRBJ2-5; the D segment could be TRBD1, given 5 matching bases. The CDR3 sequence is CASTIRGRQETQYF. The DNA is as follows: TGTGCCAGCACGATTAGGGGCAGGCAAGAGACCCAGTACTTC. This CDR3, with the reference TRBV2 and TRBJ2-5 proteins standing in past its ends, gives the full variable domain EPEVTQTPSHQVTQMGQEVILRCVPISNHLYFYWYRQILGQKVEFLVSFYNNEISEKSEIFDDQFSVERPDGSNFTLKIRSTKLEDSAMYFCASTIRGRQETQYFGPGTRLLVL.